Listed below are T cell receptor beta chains from one sample, sequenced in a study of cytomegalovirus exposure and HLA in healthy donors. Measured with immunoSEQ multiplex PCR; TCRdb has only the in-frame clones, and not every one. The sample shows roughly 170,000 clones, around 72% of them seen only once. Sequencing used PBMCs. These receptors originate from a female donor in good health and CMV-seronegative. Both conserved end residues are part of each CDR3. A D gene is named only where the DNA matches it firmly. Expanded clones are given a class, and other clones once, few, many or no size at all.

D gene: .; V gene: TRBV4-2; clone size: .; J gene: TRBJ1-1; CDR3 DNA: TGTGCCAGCAGCCAAGATTCCGCGGGGGACGTAGAAGCTTTCTTT; CDR3 protein: CASSQDSAGDVEAFF
D gene: .; V gene: TRBV28; clone size: .; J gene: TRBJ2-7; CDR3 DNA: TGTGCCAGCAGTTCCCATCCGGGGTACGAGCAGTACTTC; CDR3 protein: CASSSHPGYEQYF
D gene: .; V gene: TRBV1; clone size: once; J gene: TRBJ2-7; CDR3 DNA: TGCACCAGCAGCCAAGATTGTAAACCGCTACTAGCTAATTCCTACGAGCAGTACTTC; CDR3 protein: CTSSQDCKPLLANSYEQYF
D gene: TRBD2; V gene: TRBV25-1; clone size: .; J gene: TRBJ2-7; CDR3 DNA: TGTGCCAGCAGTGAATTTGTGTCCGGGGGGAGTGGCGAGCAGTACTTC; CDR3 protein: CASSEFVSGGSGEQYF
D gene: .; V gene: TRBV4-3; clone size: .; J gene: TRBJ2-7; CDR3 DNA: TGCGCCAGCAGCCTGGGGACTTCCTACGAGCAGTACTTC; CDR3 protein: CASSLGTSYEQYF
D gene: .; V gene: TRBV13; clone size: .; J gene: TRBJ2-5; CDR3 DNA: TGTGCCAGCAGCTTCAGGGACGGGAGTGGGGAGACCCAGTACTTC; CDR3 protein: CASSFRDGSGETQYF
D gene: .; V gene: TRBV2; clone size: few; J gene: TRBJ1-6; CDR3 DNA: TGTGCCAGCAGCGGGGGGCCAAATTCACCCCTCCACTTT; CDR3 protein: CASSGGPNSPLHF
D gene: .; V gene: TRBV6-5; clone size: .; J gene: TRBJ1-2; CDR3 DNA: TGTGCCAGCAGTACCCGCGGGGCAGGTATCTATGGCTACACCTTC; CDR3 protein: CASSTRGAGIYGYTF
D gene: TRBD2; V gene: TRBV18; clone size: .; J gene: TRBJ2-3; CDR3 DNA: TGTGCCAGCTCACCGAGAGCTAGCGGGGCGTCAGATACGCAGTATTTT; CDR3 protein: CASSPRASGASDTQYF
D gene: TRBD2; V gene: TRBV9; clone size: .; J gene: TRBJ2-6; CDR3 DNA: TGTGCCAGCAGCGTAGCGGGAGGTTATGGGGCCAACGTCCTGACTTTC; CDR3 protein: CASSVAGGYGANVLTF
D gene: .; V gene: TRBV28; clone size: .; J gene: TRBJ2-7; CDR3 DNA: TGTGCCAGCGCAACGGACGGGGTGGTTGGTTGGAGTGAGCAGTACTTC; CDR3 protein: CASATDGVVGWSEQYF